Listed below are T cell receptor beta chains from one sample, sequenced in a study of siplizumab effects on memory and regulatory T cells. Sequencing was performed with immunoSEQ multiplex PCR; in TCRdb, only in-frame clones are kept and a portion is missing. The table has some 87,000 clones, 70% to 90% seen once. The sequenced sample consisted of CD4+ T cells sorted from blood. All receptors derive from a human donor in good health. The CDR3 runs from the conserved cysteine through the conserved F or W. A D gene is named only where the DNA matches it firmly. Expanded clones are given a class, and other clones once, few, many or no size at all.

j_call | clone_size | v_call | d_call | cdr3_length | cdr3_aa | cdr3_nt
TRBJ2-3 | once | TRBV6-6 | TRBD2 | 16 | CASRKESGTSGRTQYF | TGTGCCAGCAGAAAGGAGAGCGGGACTAGCGGGAGGACGCAGTATTTT
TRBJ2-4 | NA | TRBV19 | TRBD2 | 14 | CATQRAGREGIQYF | TGTGCCACCCAAAGGGCTGGCAGGGAGGGCATTCAGTACTTC
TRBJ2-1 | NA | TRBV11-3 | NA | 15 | CASSVRDSPYNEQFF | TGTGCCAGCAGCGTCCGGGACTCTCCCTACAATGAGCAGTTCTTC
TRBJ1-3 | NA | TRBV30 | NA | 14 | CAWSVKASGNTIYF | TGTGCCTGGAGTGTGAAGGCCTCTGGAAACACCATATATTTT
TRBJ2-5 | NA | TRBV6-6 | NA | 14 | CASSPVRAQETQYF | TGTGCCAGCAGTCCCGTGAGGGCCCAAGAGACCCAGTACTTC
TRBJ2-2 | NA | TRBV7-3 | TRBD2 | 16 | CASSPRGGANTGELFF | TGTGCCAGCAGCCCCCGCGGGGGGGCCAACACCGGGGAGCTGTTTTTT
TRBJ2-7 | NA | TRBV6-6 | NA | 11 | CASSSLYEQYF | TGTGCCAGCAGCTCCCTGTACGAGCAGTACTTC
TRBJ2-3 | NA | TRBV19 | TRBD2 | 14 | CASSSGIGTDTQYF | TGTGCCAGTTCCAGCGGGATCGGGACAGATACGCAGTATTTT
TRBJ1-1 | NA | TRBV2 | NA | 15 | CASSESPRREAEAFF | TGTGCCAGCAGTGAATCACCCAGGAGGGAGGCTGAAGCTTTCTTT
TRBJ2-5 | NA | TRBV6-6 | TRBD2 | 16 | CASSQARTSGQETQYF | TGTGCCAGCAGCCAGGCCAGGACTAGCGGTCAAGAGACCCAGTACTTC
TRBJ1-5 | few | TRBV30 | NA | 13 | CAWSTQGNQPQHF | TGTGCCTGGAGTACCCAGGGGAATCAGCCCCAGCATTTT
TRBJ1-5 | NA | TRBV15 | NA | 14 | CATSNPALNQPQHF | TGTGCCACCAGCAACCCCGCTCTCAATCAGCCCCAGCATTTT
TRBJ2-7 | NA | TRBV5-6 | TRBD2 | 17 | CASSIYLAGSHAYEQYF | TGTGCCAGCAGTATTTATCTAGCGGGATCTCACGCCTACGAGCAGTACTTC
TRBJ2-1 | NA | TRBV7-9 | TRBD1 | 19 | CASSLGVVGTVSSYNEQFF | TGTGCCAGCAGCTTAGGGGTAGTCGGGACAGTAAGCTCCTACAATGAGCAGTTCTTC
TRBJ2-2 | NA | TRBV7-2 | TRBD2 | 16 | CASTTLAGGNTGELFF | TGTGCCAGCACCACACTAGCGGGAGGCAACACCGGGGAGCTGTTTTTT
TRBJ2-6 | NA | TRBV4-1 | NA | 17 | CASSRPGGPGGANVLTF | TGCGCCAGCAGCCGTCCTGGGGGGCCGGGAGGGGCCAACGTCCTGACTTTC
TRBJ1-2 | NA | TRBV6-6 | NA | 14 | CASSPPNRYYGYTF | TGTGCCAGCAGTCCACCTAACAGATACTATGGCTACACCTTC
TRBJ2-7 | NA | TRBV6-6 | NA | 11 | CASSQHSEQYF | TGTGCCAGCAGTCAACACAGCGAGCAGTACTTC
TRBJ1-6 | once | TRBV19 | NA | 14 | CASSQRGEDSPLHF | TGTGCCAGTAGTCAAAGGGGGGAGGATTCACCCCTCCACTTT
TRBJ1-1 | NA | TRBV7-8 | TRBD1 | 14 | CASSSDRGSTEAFF | TGTGCCAGCAGCTCTGACAGGGGGAGCACTGAAGCTTTCTTT
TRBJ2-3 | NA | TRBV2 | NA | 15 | CASSPRDGFTDTQYF | TGTGCCAGCAGCCCCCGGGACGGATTCACAGATACGCAGTATTTT
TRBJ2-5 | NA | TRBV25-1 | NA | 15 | CASRGQGRIQETQYF | TGTGCCAGCAGGGGGCAAGGTCGTATACAAGAGACCCAGTACTTC
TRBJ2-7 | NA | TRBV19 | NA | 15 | CASSMAGSSSYEQYF | TGTGCCAGTAGTATGGCAGGGTCGAGCTCCTACGAGCAGTACTTC
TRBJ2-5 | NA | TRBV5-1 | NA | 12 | CASSFRLETQYF | TGCGCCAGCAGCTTTCGCCTAGAGACCCAGTACTTC
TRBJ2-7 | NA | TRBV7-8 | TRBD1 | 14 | CASSQGQGVYEQYF | TGTGCCAGCAGCCAGGGACAGGGGGTCTACGAGCAGTACTTC
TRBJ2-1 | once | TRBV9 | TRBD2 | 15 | CASSVTLAGIDEQFF | TGTGCCAGCAGCGTAACACTAGCGGGAATCGATGAGCAGTTCTTC
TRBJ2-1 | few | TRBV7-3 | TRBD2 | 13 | CASSSNRGGEQFF | TGTGCCAGCAGCTCCAACCGGGGGGGTGAGCAGTTCTTC
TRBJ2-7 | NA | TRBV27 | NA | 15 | CASSLSSGAIYEQYF | TGTGCCAGCAGTTTATCTAGCGGAGCCATCTACGAGCAGTACTTC
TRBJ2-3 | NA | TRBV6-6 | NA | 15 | CASSSPRRALDTQYF | TGTGCCAGCAGTTCCCCCAGGAGGGCCCTAGATACGCAGTATTTT
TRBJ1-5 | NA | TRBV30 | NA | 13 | CAWSAGTDQPQHF | TGTGCCTGGAGTGCGGGGACTGATCAGCCCCAGCATTTT
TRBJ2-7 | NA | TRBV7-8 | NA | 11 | CASSLGLSQYF | TGTGCCAGCAGCTTGGGACTTTCGCAGTACTTC
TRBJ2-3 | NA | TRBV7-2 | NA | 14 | CASSPQGGRDTQYF | TGTGCCAGCAGCCCACAGGGGGGGAGAGATACGCAGTATTTT
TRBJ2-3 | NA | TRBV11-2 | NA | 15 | CASSLEPASTDTQYF | TGTGCCAGCAGCTTAGAGCCTGCTAGCACAGATACGCAGTATTTT
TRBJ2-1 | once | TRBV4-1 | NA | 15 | CASSQDLGGYNEQFF | TGCGCCAGCAGCCAAGATCTGGGGGGATACAATGAGCAGTTCTTC
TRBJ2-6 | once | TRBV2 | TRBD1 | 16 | CATVPGQGSGANVLTF | TGTGCCACGGTCCCGGGACAGGGGTCAGGGGCCAACGTCCTGACTTTC
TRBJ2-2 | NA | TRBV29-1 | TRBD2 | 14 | CSGVAGVGTGELFF | TGCAGCGGGGTAGCGGGAGTGGGTACCGGGGAGCTGTTTTTT
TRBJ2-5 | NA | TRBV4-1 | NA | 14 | CASSQDTGEETQYF | TGCGCCAGCAGCCAAGATACGGGGGAAGAGACCCAGTACTTC
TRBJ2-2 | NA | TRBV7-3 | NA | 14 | CASSLMANTGELFF | TGTGCCAGCAGCTTGATGGCCAACACCGGGGAGCTGTTTTTT
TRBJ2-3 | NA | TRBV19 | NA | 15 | CATNAARDRTDTQYF | TGTGCCACTAACGCTGCGCGGGATCGCACAGATACGCAGTATTTT
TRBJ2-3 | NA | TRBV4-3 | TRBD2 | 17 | CASSQDLGGRAGDTQYF | TGCGCCAGCAGCCAAGACCTTGGCGGGAGGGCCGGGGATACGCAGTATTTT
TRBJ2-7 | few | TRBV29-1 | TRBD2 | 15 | CSEMKTSSGSYEQYF | TGCAGCGAGATGAAAACCTCTAGCGGGAGTTACGAGCAGTACTTC
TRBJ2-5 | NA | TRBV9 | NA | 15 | CASSVGTPSWETQYF | TGTGCCAGCAGCGTAGGTACCCCCTCGTGGGAGACCCAGTACTTC
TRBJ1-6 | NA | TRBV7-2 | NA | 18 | CASSLAGTESSYNSPLHF | TGTGCCAGCAGCTTAGCGGGAACAGAGAGCTCCTATAATTCACCCCTCCACTTT
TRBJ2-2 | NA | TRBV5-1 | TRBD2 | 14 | CASSPGGSTGELFF | TGCGCCAGCAGCCCGGGAGGCAGCACCGGGGAGCTGTTTTTT
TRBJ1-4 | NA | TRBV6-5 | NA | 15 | CASSYSGGGNEKLFF | TGTGCCAGCAGTTACTCCGGAGGCGGTAATGAAAAACTGTTTTTT
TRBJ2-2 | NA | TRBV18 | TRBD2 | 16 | CASSPPSGVNTGELFF | TGTGCCAGCTCACCCCCCAGCGGGGTTAACACCGGGGAGCTGTTTTTT
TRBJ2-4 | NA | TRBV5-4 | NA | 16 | CASSLEGPQAKNIQYF | TGTGCCAGCAGCTTGGAAGGCCCCCAGGCCAAAAACATTCAGTACTTC
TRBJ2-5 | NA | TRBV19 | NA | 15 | CAGTASSFRVETQYF | TGTGCCGGTACCGCCTCTAGCTTCAGGGTAGAGACCCAGTACTTC
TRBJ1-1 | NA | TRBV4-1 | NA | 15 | CASSLLGRGGTEAFF | TGCGCCAGCAGTCTCCTGGGGAGGGGAGGCACTGAAGCTTTCTTT
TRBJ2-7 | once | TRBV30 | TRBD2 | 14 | CAWSVGLAGDEQYF | TGTGCCTGGAGTGTGGGACTAGCGGGAGACGAGCAGTACTTC
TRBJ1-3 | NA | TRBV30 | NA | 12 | CAWKGSGNTIYF | TGTGCCTGGAAGGGTTCAGGAAACACCATATATTTT